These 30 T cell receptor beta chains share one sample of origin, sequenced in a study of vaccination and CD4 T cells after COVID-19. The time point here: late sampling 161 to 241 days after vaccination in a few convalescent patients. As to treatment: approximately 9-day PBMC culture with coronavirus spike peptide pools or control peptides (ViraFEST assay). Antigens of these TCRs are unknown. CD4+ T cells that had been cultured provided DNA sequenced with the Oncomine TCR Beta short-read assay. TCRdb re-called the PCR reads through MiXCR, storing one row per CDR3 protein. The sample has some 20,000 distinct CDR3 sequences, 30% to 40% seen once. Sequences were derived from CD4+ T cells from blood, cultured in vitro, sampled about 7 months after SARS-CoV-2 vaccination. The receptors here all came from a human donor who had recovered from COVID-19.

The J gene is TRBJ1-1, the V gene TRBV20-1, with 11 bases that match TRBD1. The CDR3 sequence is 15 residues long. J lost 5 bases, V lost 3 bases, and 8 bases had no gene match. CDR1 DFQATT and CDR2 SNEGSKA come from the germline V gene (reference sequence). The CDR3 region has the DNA TGCAGTGCTAGGCTTGGACAGGGGGCGTGGACTGAAGCTTTCTTT. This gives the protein CSARLGQGAWTEAFF.

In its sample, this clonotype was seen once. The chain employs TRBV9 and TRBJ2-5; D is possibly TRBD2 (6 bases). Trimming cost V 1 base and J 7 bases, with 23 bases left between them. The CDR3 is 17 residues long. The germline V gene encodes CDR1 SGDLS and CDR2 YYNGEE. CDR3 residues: CASSVFSSAIPRGTQYF. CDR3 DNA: TGTGCCAGCAGCGTATTTTCTAGCGCCATACCCCGGGGGACCCAGTACTTC.

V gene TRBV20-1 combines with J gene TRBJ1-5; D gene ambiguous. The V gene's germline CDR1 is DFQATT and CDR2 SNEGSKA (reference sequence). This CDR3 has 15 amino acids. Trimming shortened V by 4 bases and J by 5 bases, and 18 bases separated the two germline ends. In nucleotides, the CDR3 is TGCAGTGCTACACAGTATACAGATTCGCATCAGCCCCAGCATTTT. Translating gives CSATQYTDSHQPQHF.

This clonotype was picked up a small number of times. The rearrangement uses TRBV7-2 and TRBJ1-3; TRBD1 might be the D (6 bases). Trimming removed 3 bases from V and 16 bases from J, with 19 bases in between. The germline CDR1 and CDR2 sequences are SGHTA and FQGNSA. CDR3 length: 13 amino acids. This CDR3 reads CASSFNGGDGPYF. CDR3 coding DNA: TGTGCCAGCAGCTTTAATGGGGGCGACGGCCCCTATTTT.

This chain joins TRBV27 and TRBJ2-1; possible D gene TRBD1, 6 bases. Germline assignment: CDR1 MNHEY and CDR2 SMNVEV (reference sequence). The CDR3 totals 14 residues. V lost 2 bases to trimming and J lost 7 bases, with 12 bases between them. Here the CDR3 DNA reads TGTGCCAGCAGTTTAGATACAGGGTGGAATGAGCAGTTCTTC. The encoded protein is CASSLDTGWNEQFF.

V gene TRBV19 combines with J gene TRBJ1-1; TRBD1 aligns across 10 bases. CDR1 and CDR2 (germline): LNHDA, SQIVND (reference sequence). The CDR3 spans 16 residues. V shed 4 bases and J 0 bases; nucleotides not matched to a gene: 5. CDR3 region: CASSRTGGLMNTEAFF. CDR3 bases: TGTGCCAGTAGTAGGACAGGGGGACTTATGAACACTGAAGCTTTCTTT. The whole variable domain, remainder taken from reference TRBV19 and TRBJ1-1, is DGGITQSPKYLFRKEGQNVTLSCEQNLNHDAMYWYRQDPGQGLRLIYYSQIVNDFQKGDIAEGYSVSREKKESFPLTVTSAQKNPTAFYLCASSRTGGLMNTEAFFGQGTRLTVV.

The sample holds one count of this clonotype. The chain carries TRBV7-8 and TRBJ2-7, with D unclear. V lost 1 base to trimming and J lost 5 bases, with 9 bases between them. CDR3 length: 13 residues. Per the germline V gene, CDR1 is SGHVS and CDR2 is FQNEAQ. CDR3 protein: CASSLDRKDEQYF. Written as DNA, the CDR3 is TGTGCCAGCAGCTTAGATCGCAAAGACGAGCAGTACTTC.

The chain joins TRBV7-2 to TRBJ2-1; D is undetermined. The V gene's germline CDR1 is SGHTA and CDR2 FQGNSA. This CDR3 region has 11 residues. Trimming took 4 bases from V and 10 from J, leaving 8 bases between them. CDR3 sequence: CASSSYGEQFF. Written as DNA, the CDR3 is TGTGCCAGCAGCTCCTATGGGGAGCAGTTCTTC.

This CDR3 is CASSYGGLAGGPYNEQFF. The DNA of the CDR3 is TGTGCCAGCAGTTACGGGGGGCTAGCGGGAGGGCCGTACAATGAGCAGTTCTTC. The genes are TRBV6-2 or TRBV6-3 and TRBJ2-1; 12 bases map to TRBD2. CDR3 size: 18 residues. CDR1 MNHEY and CDR2 SVGEGT come from the germline V gene. The ends lost 2 bases at V and 4 bases at J; junction bases unmatched: 9.

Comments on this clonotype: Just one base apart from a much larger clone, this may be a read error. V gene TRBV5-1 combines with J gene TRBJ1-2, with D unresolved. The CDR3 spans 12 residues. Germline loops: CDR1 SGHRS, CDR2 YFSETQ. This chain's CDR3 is CASSSLNYDYTF. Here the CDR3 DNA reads TGCGCCAGCAGCTCTCTTAACTATGACTACACCTTC. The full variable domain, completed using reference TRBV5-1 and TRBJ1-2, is KAGVTQTPRYLIKTRGQQVTLSCSPISGHRSVSWYQQTPGQGLQFLFEYFSETQRNKGNFPGRFSGRQFSNSRSEMNVSTLELGDSALYLCASSSLNYDYTFGSGTRLTVV.

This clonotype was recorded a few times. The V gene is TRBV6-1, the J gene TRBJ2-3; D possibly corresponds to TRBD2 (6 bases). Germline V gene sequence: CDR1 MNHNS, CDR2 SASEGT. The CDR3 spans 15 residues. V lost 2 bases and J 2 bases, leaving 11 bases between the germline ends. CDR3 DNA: TGTGCCAGCAGTGAATACGAGCGGGCCACAGATACGCAGTATTTT. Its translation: CASSEYERATDTQYF.

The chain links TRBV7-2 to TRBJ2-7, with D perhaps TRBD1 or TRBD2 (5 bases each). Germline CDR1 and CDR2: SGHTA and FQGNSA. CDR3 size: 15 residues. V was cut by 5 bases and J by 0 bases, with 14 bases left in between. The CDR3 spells CASSPGRTSSYEQYF. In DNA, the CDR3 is TGTGCCAGCAGCCCGGGGCGGACCAGCTCCTACGAGCAGTACTTC.

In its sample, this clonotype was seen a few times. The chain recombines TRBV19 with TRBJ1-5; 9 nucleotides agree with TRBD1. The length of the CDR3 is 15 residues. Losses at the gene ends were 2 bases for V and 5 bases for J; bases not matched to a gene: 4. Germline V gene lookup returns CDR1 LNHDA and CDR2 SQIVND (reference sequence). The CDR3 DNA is TGTGCCAGTAGTATAACAGGGGGCCCCGATCAGCCCCAGCATTTT. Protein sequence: CASSITGGPDQPQHF.

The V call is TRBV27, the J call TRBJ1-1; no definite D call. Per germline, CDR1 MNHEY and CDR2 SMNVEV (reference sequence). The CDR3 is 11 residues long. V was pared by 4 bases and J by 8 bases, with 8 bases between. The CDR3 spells CASSSRTEAFF. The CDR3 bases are TGTGCCAGCAGTTCGAGGACGGAAGCTTTCTTT.

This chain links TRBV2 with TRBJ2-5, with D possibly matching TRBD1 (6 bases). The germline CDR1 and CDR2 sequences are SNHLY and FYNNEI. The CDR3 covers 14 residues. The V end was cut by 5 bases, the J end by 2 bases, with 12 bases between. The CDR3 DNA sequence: TGTGCCAGCAGTCGGGACACCCGACAAGAGACCCAGTACTTC. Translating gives CASSRDTRQETQYF.

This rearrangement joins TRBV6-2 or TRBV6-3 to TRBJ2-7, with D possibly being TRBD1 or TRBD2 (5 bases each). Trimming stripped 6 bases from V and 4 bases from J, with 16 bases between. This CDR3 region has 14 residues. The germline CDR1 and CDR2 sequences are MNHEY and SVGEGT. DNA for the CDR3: TGTGCCAGCAGGTGGTCGGGGCGTATATACGAGCAGTACTTC. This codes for CASRWSGRIYEQYF.

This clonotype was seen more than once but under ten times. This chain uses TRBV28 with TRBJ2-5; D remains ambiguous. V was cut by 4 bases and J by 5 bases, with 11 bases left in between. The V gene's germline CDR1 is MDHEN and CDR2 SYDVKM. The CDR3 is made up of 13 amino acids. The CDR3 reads CASSYPPVETQYF. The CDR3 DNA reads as TGTGCCAGCAGTTACCCCCCGGTGGAGACCCAGTACTTC.

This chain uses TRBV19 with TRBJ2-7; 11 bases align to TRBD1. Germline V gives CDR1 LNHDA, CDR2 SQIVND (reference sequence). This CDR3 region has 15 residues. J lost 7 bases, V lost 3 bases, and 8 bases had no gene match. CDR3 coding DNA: TGTGCCAGTAGTATCACGGGACAGGGGGTAAGGGAGCAGTACTTC. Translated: CASSITGQGVREQYF.

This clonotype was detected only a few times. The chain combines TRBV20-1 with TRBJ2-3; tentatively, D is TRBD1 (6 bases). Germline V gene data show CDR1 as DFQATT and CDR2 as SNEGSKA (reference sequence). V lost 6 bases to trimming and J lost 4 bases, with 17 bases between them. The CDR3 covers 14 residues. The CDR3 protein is CSAQDSGIADTQYF. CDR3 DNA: TGCAGTGCACAGGACAGTGGGATAGCAGATACGCAGTATTTT.

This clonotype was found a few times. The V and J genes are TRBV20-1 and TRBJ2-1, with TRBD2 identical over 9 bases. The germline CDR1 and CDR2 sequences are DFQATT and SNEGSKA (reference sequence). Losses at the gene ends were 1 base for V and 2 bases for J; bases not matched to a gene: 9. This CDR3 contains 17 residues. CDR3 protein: CSARVASGTATYNEQFF. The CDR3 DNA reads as TGCAGTGCTAGAGTGGCTAGCGGGACTGCGACCTACAATGAGCAGTTCTTC.

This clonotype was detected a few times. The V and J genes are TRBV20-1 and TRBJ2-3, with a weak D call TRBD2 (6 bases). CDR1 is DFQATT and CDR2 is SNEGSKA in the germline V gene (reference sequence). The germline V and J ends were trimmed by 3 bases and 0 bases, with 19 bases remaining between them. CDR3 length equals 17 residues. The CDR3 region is CSARDPGTRRSTDTQYF. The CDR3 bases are TGCAGTGCTAGGGATCCCGGGACTCGCAGGAGCACAGATACGCAGTATTTT.

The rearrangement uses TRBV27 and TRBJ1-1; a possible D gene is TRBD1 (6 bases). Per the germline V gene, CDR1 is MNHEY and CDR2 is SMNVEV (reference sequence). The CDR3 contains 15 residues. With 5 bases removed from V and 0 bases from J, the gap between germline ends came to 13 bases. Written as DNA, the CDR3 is TGTGCCAGCAGTCGAGGACAGCTCATGAACACTGAAGCTTTCTTT. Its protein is CASSRGQLMNTEAFF.

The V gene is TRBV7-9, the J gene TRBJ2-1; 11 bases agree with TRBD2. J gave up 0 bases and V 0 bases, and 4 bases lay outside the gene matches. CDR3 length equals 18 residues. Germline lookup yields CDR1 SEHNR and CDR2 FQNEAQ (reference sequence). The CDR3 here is CASSLAHSGRASYNEQFF. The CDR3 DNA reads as TGTGCCAGCAGCTTAGCGCATAGCGGGAGGGCCTCCTACAATGAGCAGTTCTTC.

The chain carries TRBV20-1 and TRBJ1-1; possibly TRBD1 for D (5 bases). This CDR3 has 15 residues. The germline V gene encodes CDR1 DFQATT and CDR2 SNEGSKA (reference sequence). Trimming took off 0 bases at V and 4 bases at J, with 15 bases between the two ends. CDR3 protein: CSARDQGRFGTEAFF. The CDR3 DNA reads TGCAGTGCTAGAGATCAGGGTCGGTTTGGCACTGAAGCTTTCTTT.

The CDR3 sequence: CASREGQGAWQPQHF. As DNA, the CDR3 is TGTGCCAGCAGGGAGGGACAGGGGGCTTGGCAGCCCCAGCATTTT. The chain carries TRBV12-3 or TRBV12-4 and TRBJ1-5; 12 nucleotides line up with TRBD1. After removal of 6 bases from V and 7 bases from J, the junction contained 7 bases not matched to a gene. There are 15 residues in the CDR3.

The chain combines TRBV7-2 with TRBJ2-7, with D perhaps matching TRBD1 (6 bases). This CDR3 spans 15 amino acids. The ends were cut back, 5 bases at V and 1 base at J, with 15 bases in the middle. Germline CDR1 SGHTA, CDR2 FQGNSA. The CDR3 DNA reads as TGTGCCAGCAGCGGATGGACAGTCGCGTCCTACGAGCAGTACTTC. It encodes CASSGWTVASYEQYF.

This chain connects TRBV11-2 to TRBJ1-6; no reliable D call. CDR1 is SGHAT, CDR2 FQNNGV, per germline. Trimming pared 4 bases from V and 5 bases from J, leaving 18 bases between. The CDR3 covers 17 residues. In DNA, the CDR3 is TGTGCCAGCAGCTCGTCAGCAACAGTCAGAGATAATTCACCCCTCCACTTT. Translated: CASSSSATVRDNSPLHF.

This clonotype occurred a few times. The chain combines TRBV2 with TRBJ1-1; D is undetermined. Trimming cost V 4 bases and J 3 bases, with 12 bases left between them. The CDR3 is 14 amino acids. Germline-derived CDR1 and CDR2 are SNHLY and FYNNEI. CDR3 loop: CASSGVHAHTEAFF. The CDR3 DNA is TGTGCCAGCAGTGGAGTCCATGCGCACACTGAAGCTTTCTTT. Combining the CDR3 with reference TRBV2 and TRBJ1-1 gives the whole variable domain EPEVTQTPSHQVTQMGQEVILRCVPISNHLYFYWYRQILGQKVEFLVSFYNNEISEKSEIFDDQFSVERPDGSNFTLKIRSTKLEDSAMYFCASSGVHAHTEAFFGQGTRLTVV.

CDR3: CASSRLVATNEQFF. In DNA, the CDR3 is TGCGCCAGCAGTCGACTAGTCGCAACTAATGAGCAGTTCTTC. The chain joins TRBV10-1 to TRBJ2-1; perhaps TRBD2 as D (6 bases). Germline V gene data show CDR1 as WNHNN and CDR2 as SYGVQD (reference sequence). V was pared by 5 bases and J by 7 bases, with 15 bases between. CDR3 size: 14 residues.

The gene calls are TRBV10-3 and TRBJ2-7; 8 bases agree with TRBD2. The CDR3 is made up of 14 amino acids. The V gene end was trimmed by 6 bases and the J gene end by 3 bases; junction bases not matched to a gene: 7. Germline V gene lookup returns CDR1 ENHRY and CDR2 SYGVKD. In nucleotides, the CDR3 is TGTGCCATCAGCCCGGGACTAGGAAACTACGAGCAGTACTTC. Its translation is CAISPGLGNYEQYF.